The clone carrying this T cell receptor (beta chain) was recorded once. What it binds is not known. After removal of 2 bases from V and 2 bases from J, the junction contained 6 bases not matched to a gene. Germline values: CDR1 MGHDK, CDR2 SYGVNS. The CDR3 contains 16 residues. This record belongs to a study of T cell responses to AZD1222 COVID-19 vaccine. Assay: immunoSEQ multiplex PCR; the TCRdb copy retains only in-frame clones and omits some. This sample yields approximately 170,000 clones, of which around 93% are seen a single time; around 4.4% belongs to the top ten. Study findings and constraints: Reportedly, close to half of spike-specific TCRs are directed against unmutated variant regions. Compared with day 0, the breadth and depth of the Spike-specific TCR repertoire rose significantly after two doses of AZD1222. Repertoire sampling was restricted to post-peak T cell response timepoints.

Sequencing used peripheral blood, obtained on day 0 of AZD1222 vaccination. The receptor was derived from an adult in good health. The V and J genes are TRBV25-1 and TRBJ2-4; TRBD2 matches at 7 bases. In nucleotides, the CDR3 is TGTGCCAGCAGTGAAATGGGGGAGGGAACCAAAAACATTCAGTACTTC. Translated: CASSEMGEGTKNIQYF.